What follows describes a single T cell receptor beta chain. Antigen: not known. This entry belongs to a study of Graves' ophthalmopathy and Graves' hyperthyroidism. Whole-study results and caveats: In separating ophthalmopathy from stable hyperthyroidism, a 13-signature model achieved less than 90% sensitivity and around 80% specificity. In blood, most expanded thyroid clonotypes above 0.001 frequency were also detected.

The V and J ends lost 7 bases and 8 bases, in that order; junction bases with no gene match: 7. The CDR3 consists of 11 residues. From germline, CDR1 is SQVTM and CDR2 ANQGSEA. RNA transcripts were the source from which TCR beta CDR3 regions were amplified. A first-round RT-PCR used HTBI primers, followed by a second-round multiplex PCR. TCRdb analysed the multiplex PCR reads with MiXCR anew, one entry per CDR3 protein. The data show more than 1,000,000 distinct CDR3 sequences, less than 45% seen once. Hyperthyroidism patients had new diagnoses, durations under 2 months, and ages of 18 to 65. Orbital computed tomography and thyroid ultrasound, along with TRAb, serum thyroxine and clinical symptoms, underpinned diagnosis.

This sequence was found in an adult man with Graves' hyperthyroidism. The sequenced material came from peripheral blood or thyroid tissue (not recorded which). V is TRBV29-1 and J is TRBJ1-2; 7 nucleotides line up with TRBD1. Written as DNA, the CDR3 is TGCAGCGGGCAGGGGGAGGAGGGCTACACCTTC. The encoded protein is CSGQGEEGYTF.